Sequencing of this T cell receptor (beta chain) was carried out in a study of T cells after yellow fever vaccination. Whole-study findings and limits: Abundant bulk-derived clonotypes could contaminate FACS-sorted repertoires. A small share of clonotypes appeared in both CD4 and CD8 compartments.

CDR1 is SGHTA and CDR2 is FQGNSA in the germline V gene. V was cut by 4 bases and J by 5 bases, with 21 bases left in between. This CDR3 region has 17 residues. The table lists this clonotype with many counts. Its antigen is undetermined. A universal primer site and UMIs were added as TCR cDNA was made by 5'RACE template switching. Via MiXCR, TCRdb re-called the 5' RACE reads, giving one row per CDR3 protein. The sample holds about 330,000 distinct CDR3 sequences, around 7% seen once. Sample: PBMCs, taken approximately 40 days after the first yellow fever vaccination. V gene TRBV7-2 combines with J gene TRBJ2-1; D is perhaps TRBD1 (6 bases). The receptor comes from a man younger than 35 who received the YFV17D yellow fever vaccine. The DNA of the CDR3 is TGTGCCAGCAGCTCCCGGCGGTTGTGGGGGCCGGACAATGAGCAGTTCTTC. Protein sequence: CASSSRRLWGPDNEQFF.